The text below deals with one TCR beta chain. The antigen this receptor binds is unknown. A much larger clone sits a single nucleotide away, making a read error possible. This entry belongs to a study of blood T cells in healthy people across ages (dated by TCRdb to between 2015 and 2017). About the full investigation: In model experiments, template switching captured roughly one uniquely barcoded TCR beta cDNA molecule for every two T cells. Using deep sequencing normalized with unique cDNA molecular identifiers, the study measured how TCR beta repertoire diversity changes with age. Donors were grouped into four age groups: young (average approximately 16 years), middle-aged (roughly 37), aged (over 55) and long-lived (around 80). To avoid experimental bias, donors of different ages were randomly spread across the sequencing lanes. Two additional independent replicas of 1 million unique cDNA reads from the same blood draw were analyzed for two donors (one aged 18 to 29 and one aged 80 or older).

Library method: 5' RACE. The instrument was an Illumina HiSeq 2500. A second roughly 6 to 11 cycle PCR used a sample-barcoded 5' primer and a J-beta primer mix. A template-switch 5' adaptor carrying 12 random nucleotides introduced a unique molecular identifier onto each TCR beta cDNA molecule. Each sample yielded at least 3 million CDR3-containing paired-end reads. First-strand cDNA synthesis was performed from all RNA using the Mint cDNA synthesis kit, with priming by a TRBC-specific oligonucleotide. After uracil-DNA glycosylase treatment, a first 18-cycle PCR used universal primers M1SS and BC2_uni_R on all cDNA. The original methods were these. For normalization, 1 million high-quality reads, each with a distinct molecular identifier, were randomly selected from each sample. Reads with shared molecular identifiers were discarded instead of being binned into consensus sequences. MiTCR, with a Q25 quality threshold and the strictest error-elimination algorithm, was used for CDR3 identification, clonotype clustering and error correction. A nonparametric unseen species model with Euler transformation was used to estimate a lower bound on total TCR beta diversity. Using fastp trimming at Q25 and MiXCR clonotype assembly, TCRdb reanalyzed the public sequencing data and kept in-frame beta chains. Identical CDR3 protein sequences are pooled into one entry, listed with their most common genes and DNA. In this record, the V and J calls reflect TCRdb's handling and not the investigators' own analysis. Within this sample are 850,000 to 950,000 distinct CDR3 sequences, with about 30% of them counted one time only. Of the sample, 17% is held by the ten largest clones.

Sequences LGHNA (CDR1) and YNFKEQ (CDR2) are obtained from the germline V gene. The CDR3 starts with the cysteine, ends with the phenylalanine, and has 15 residues. The kept DNA is CDR3 alone, 45 bases in frame from the first base. General conclusions and limits of the study: As age increased, observed TCR beta diversity per million T cells dropped in a roughly linear way, and a significant reduction was already evident by age around 41. Because donor CMV infection status was unknown, age-related changes in expanded clonotypes were potentially confounded. Compared with the aged group, more naive CD4+ T cells, fewer expanded clones and increased TCR diversity were shown by the long-lived group, suggesting age selection. A strong correlation was found between observed TCR beta diversity and the percentage of naive T cells measured by flow cytometry. Bulk unsorted PBMC profiling prevented conclusive comparison of naive and antigen-experienced compartments. Total diversity estimates from one million sequenced T cells were considered lower bounds and underestimates.

Donors were approximately 42 systemically healthy Caucasian individuals from Russia aged roughly 6 to 100 years. About 9.1 milliliters of peripheral blood were collected from each donor into EDTA-treated Vacutainer tubes. Ficoll-Paque density-gradient centrifugation was used to isolate PBMCs, with at least 7 million obtained per sample. Total RNA was extracted from PBMCs with Trizol reagent, with at least 6 micrograms obtained per sample. The percentages of naive CD45RAhigh/CD27high T cells were determined by flow cytometry on a PBMC aliquot from every donor. Material: blood. The sequence was obtained from a woman aged 80 or older in good health. This chain is built from TRBV4-2 and TRBJ2-4, with a tentative D gene TRBD2 over 6 matching bases. The DNA end favors TRBJ2-5, so the J call may be wrong. The CDR3 loop reads CASSQGGSRVETQYF. The sequence in DNA is TGTGCCAGCAGCCAGGGGGGTAGCAGGGTGGAGACCCAGTACTTC.